In its sample, the clone carrying this T cell receptor (beta chain) was seen once. It was with 60 Vbeta and 13 Jbeta primers that the PCR ran. The assay was immunoSEQ multiplex PCR, and TCRdb's table has in-frame clones only and misses some. The sample has approximately 150,000 clones, 61% seen once. The data are from a study of cytomegalovirus exposure and HLA in healthy donors. J was trimmed by 1 base and V by 4 bases; bases with no gene match: 4. Germline-derived CDR1 and CDR2 are SGHTA and FQGNSA. The CDR3 totals 16 residues. Sequencing was done on a sample of PBMCs. The receptor was isolated from a male donor in good health and CMV-seronegative. This chain joins TRBV7-2 and TRBJ2-5, with 12 bases that match TRBD2. CDR3 loop: CASSYLAGGSQETQYF. CDR3 coding DNA: TGTGCCAGCAGCTACCTAGCGGGGGGGTCCCAAGAGACCCAGTACTTC.